This T cell receptor beta chain was recorded in a study of graft-versus-host responses after intestinal transplantation. For the study at large: Every transplant recipient was induced with anti-thymocyte globulin, then maintained on tacrolimus and steroids for about 3 years.

Study-level results: Allografts carried high graft-versus-host to host-versus-graft clonal ratios in patients having graft-donor T cell macrochimerism. Recipient-marrow GvH clones were detected, some having first appeared in ileum or blood.

A word on this clone: Its antigen is not known.

Here immunoSEQ multiplex PCR was the method, and the copy in TCRdb shows in-frame clones only, minus some. The sample lists approximately 82,000 clones; roughly nine tenths were seen once. The CDR3 has 15 residues. Germline CDR1 MNHEY, CDR2 SVGAGI. The V end lost 2 bases, the J end lost 0 bases, and 11 bases lay between the germline ends. The sequence derives from a human donor who received an intestinal transplant. The input for sequencing was unstimulated CD4+ T cells sorted from spleen or lymph node cells, taken before intestinal transplant. The chain joins TRBV6-5 to TRBJ2-7; D ambiguous. The CDR3, as DNA: TGTGCCAGCAGTTACGACTTACTGAGCTCCTACGAGCAGTACTTC. Amino acids: CASSYDLLSSYEQYF.